A selection of T cell receptor beta chains follows, all from one sample in a study of T cell responses to AZD1222 COVID-19 vaccine. Here immunoSEQ multiplex PCR was the method, and the copy in TCRdb shows in-frame clones only, minus some. The table includes about 77,000 clones, under 95% detected once. The sequencing used peripheral blood, collected 28 days after the second AZD1222 dose. All receptors derive from an adult who received the AZD1222 COVID-19 vaccine. CDR3s include the opening cysteine and the closing phenylalanine or tryptophan. Each record gives: J gene, clone size, D gene, V gene, CDR3 protein, CDR3 DNA. A D gene is named only where the DNA matches it firmly. Clone size is given for some rows only: seen once, a few or many times, or a class if the clone is expanded.

j_gene: TRBJ2-5; abundance: NA; d_gene: NA; v_gene: TRBV9; CDR3aa: CASSVESSWGQETQYF; CDR3nt: TGTGCCAGCAGCGTAGAAAGTAGCTGGGGCCAAGAGACCCAGTACTTC
j_gene: TRBJ1-6; abundance: NA; d_gene: NA; v_gene: TRBV5-1; CDR3aa: CASSLAGGNNSPLHF; CDR3nt: TGCGCCAGCAGCTTGGCGGGCGGAAATAATTCACCCCTCCACTTT
j_gene: TRBJ2-2; abundance: NA; d_gene: TRBD1; v_gene: TRBV11-3; CDR3aa: CASSPGQGNTGELFF; CDR3nt: TGTGCCAGCAGCCCAGGACAGGGAAACACCGGGGAGCTGTTTTTT
j_gene: TRBJ2-2; abundance: NA; d_gene: TRBD2; v_gene: TRBV5-1; CDR3aa: CASIAGTSNGELFF; CDR3nt: TGCGCCAGCATAGCGGGGACGTCTAACGGGGAGCTGTTTTTT
j_gene: TRBJ1-3; abundance: NA; d_gene: TRBD1; v_gene: TRBV5-1; CDR3aa: CASSLVTGGRHSGNTIYF; CDR3nt: TGCGCCAGCAGCTTGGTTACAGGGGGCCGACACTCTGGAAACACCATATATTTT
j_gene: TRBJ1-5; abundance: NA; d_gene: TRBD1; v_gene: TRBV7-6; CDR3aa: CASSLATGASQPQHF; CDR3nt: TGTGCCAGCAGCTTAGCGACAGGGGCCAGTCAGCCCCAGCATTTT
j_gene: TRBJ2-1; abundance: NA; d_gene: NA; v_gene: TRBV5-1; CDR3aa: CASSLALDNEQFF; CDR3nt: TGCGCCAGCAGCTTGGCGCTTGACAATGAGCAGTTCTTC
j_gene: TRBJ1-6; abundance: NA; d_gene: NA; v_gene: TRBV11-2; CDR3aa: CASSLGPARNSPLHF; CDR3nt: TGTGCCAGCAGCTTAGGGCCCGCACGTAATTCACCCCTCCACTTT
j_gene: TRBJ1-1; abundance: NA; d_gene: TRBD1; v_gene: TRBV6-5; CDR3aa: CASSYSGQKNTEAFF; CDR3nt: TGTGCCAGCAGTTACTCGGGACAGAAGAACACTGAAGCTTTCTTT
j_gene: TRBJ1-3; abundance: NA; d_gene: NA; v_gene: TRBV18; CDR3aa: CASSLRTDSHSGNTIYF; CDR3nt: TGTGCCAGCTCACTCAGGACAGATAGTCACTCGGGAAACACCATATATTTT
j_gene: TRBJ1-5; abundance: NA; d_gene: NA; v_gene: TRBV30; CDR3aa: CAWVRTRRGGQPQHF; CDR3nt: TGTGCCTGGGTAAGGACTCGCAGGGGAGGTCAGCCCCAGCATTTT
j_gene: TRBJ1-3; abundance: NA; d_gene: NA; v_gene: TRBV24-1; CDR3aa: CATSDQGGRDTIYF; CDR3nt: TGTGCCACCAGTGATCAAGGGGGTAGGGACACCATATATTTT
j_gene: TRBJ1-1; abundance: NA; d_gene: NA; v_gene: TRBV24-1; CDR3aa: CANDTARGTEAFF; CDR3nt: TGTGCCAACGACACGGCGAGGGGCACTGAAGCTTTCTTT
j_gene: TRBJ1-2; abundance: NA; d_gene: NA; v_gene: TRBV30; CDR3aa: CAWANLGEGGYTF; CDR3nt: TGTGCCTGGGCCAATCTTGGGGAGGGAGGCTACACCTTC
j_gene: TRBJ1-6; abundance: NA; d_gene: NA; v_gene: TRBV19; CDR3aa: CASSPIPDGSYNSPLHF; CDR3nt: TGTGCCAGTAGTCCTATCCCCGACGGTTCCTATAATTCACCCCTCCACTTT
j_gene: TRBJ1-5; abundance: NA; d_gene: NA; v_gene: TRBV10-3; CDR3aa: CAASQGHGNQPQHF; CDR3nt: TGTGCCGCCTCTCAAGGCCATGGCAATCAGCCCCAGCATTTT
j_gene: TRBJ1-5; abundance: NA; d_gene: NA; v_gene: TRBV6-2/TRBV6-3; CDR3aa: CASSTGSADQPQHF; CDR3nt: TGTGCCAGCAGCACAGGGTCAGCAGATCAGCCCCAGCATTTT
j_gene: TRBJ1-4; abundance: once; d_gene: NA; v_gene: TRBV27; CDR3aa: CASSPKGWVQEKLFF; CDR3nt: TGTGCCAGCAGTCCGAAGGGCTGGGTACAGGAAAAACTGTTTTTT
j_gene: TRBJ1-2; abundance: NA; d_gene: NA; v_gene: TRBV30; CDR3aa: CAWSVELVYGYTF; CDR3nt: TGTGCCTGGAGTGTAGAACTGGTCTATGGCTACACCTTC
j_gene: TRBJ1-4; abundance: NA; d_gene: NA; v_gene: TRBV30; CDR3aa: CAWRAGTQNEKLFF; CDR3nt: TGTGCCTGGAGGGCCGGGACTCAAAATGAAAAACTGTTTTTT
j_gene: TRBJ2-2; abundance: NA; d_gene: NA; v_gene: TRBV7-7; CDR3aa: CASSLGRGAGELFF; CDR3nt: TGTGCCAGCAGCTTAGGCCGAGGTGCCGGGGAGCTGTTTTTT
j_gene: TRBJ1-2; abundance: few; d_gene: NA; v_gene: TRBV5-1; CDR3aa: CASSLDVRPAGGYTF; CDR3nt: TGCGCCAGCAGCTTGGATGTCAGACCAGCGGGTGGCTACACCTTC
j_gene: TRBJ2-1; abundance: NA; d_gene: NA; v_gene: TRBV12-2; CDR3aa: CASRFRGAGGKRGYNEQFF; CDR3nt: TGTGCAAGTCGCTTCAGGGGAGCGGGAGGCAAAAGGGGCTACAATGAGCAGTTCTTC
j_gene: TRBJ1-1; abundance: NA; d_gene: NA; v_gene: TRBV7-9; CDR3aa: CASSPQGRDEAFF; CDR3nt: TGTGCCAGCAGCCCACAGGGCCGGGATGAAGCTTTCTTT
j_gene: TRBJ2-3; abundance: NA; d_gene: NA; v_gene: TRBV24-1; CDR3aa: CATSVSDTQYF; CDR3nt: TGTGCCACCAGTGTCTCAGATACGCAGTATTTT
j_gene: TRBJ1-4; abundance: NA; d_gene: NA; v_gene: TRBV27; CDR3aa: CASSPRGVGGEKLFF; CDR3nt: TGTGCCAGCAGTCCCCGGGGAGTGGGAGGGGAAAAACTGTTTTTT
j_gene: TRBJ2-2; abundance: NA; d_gene: TRBD1; v_gene: TRBV19; CDR3aa: CASHALGQGSTGELFF; CDR3nt: TGTGCCAGTCACGCACTGGGACAGGGGTCGACCGGGGAGCTGTTTTTT
j_gene: TRBJ2-3; abundance: NA; d_gene: TRBD2; v_gene: TRBV10-1; CDR3aa: CASRSSGRDTQYF; CDR3nt: TGCGCCAGCAGATCTAGCGGGAGAGATACGCAGTATTTT
j_gene: TRBJ2-3; abundance: NA; d_gene: TRBD1; v_gene: TRBV4-2; CDR3aa: CASSQEGRGLTDTQYF; CDR3nt: TGTGCCAGCAGCCAAGAGGGCAGGGGGCTGACAGATACGCAGTATTTT
j_gene: TRBJ1-2; abundance: NA; d_gene: NA; v_gene: TRBV10-3; CDR3aa: CAISESRWDDYGYTF; CDR3nt: TGTGCCATCAGTGAGTCTCGGTGGGACGACTATGGCTACACCTTC
j_gene: TRBJ2-7; abundance: NA; d_gene: TRBD2; v_gene: TRBV7-9; CDR3aa: CASSIGTSGTYEQYF; CDR3nt: TGTGCCAGCAGCATTGGGACTAGCGGAACCTACGAGCAGTACTTC
j_gene: TRBJ2-1; abundance: medium-sized; d_gene: TRBD2; v_gene: TRBV4-2; CDR3aa: CASSQGLGGDEQFF; CDR3nt: TGTGCCAGCAGCCAAGGTCTCGGGGGGGATGAGCAGTTCTTC
j_gene: TRBJ2-7; abundance: NA; d_gene: NA; v_gene: TRBV9; CDR3aa: CASSVHREGEQYF; CDR3nt: TGTGCCAGCAGCGTACACAGGGAGGGCGAGCAGTACTTC
j_gene: TRBJ1-2; abundance: NA; d_gene: NA; v_gene: TRBV14; CDR3aa: CASSPGHFSYGYTF; CDR3nt: TGTGCCAGCAGCCCCGGTCATTTTAGTTATGGCTACACCTTC
j_gene: TRBJ1-1; abundance: NA; d_gene: NA; v_gene: TRBV10-2; CDR3aa: CASSEVSGNTEAFF; CDR3nt: TGCGCCAGCAGTGAGGTTTCGGGAAACACTGAAGCTTTCTTT
j_gene: TRBJ2-3; abundance: NA; d_gene: TRBD2; v_gene: TRBV27; CDR3aa: CASSTKGLAGHTSTDTQYF; CDR3nt: TGTGCCAGCAGCACCAAAGGACTAGCGGGCCACACTAGCACAGATACGCAGTATTTT
j_gene: TRBJ2-1; abundance: NA; d_gene: NA; v_gene: TRBV29-1; CDR3aa: CSSGGGSYNEQFF; CDR3nt: TGCAGCTCTGGAGGGGGGTCCTACAATGAGCAGTTCTTC
j_gene: TRBJ1-6; abundance: NA; d_gene: TRBD1; v_gene: TRBV7-9; CDR3aa: CASSRDRLNSPLHF; CDR3nt: TGTGCCAGCAGCCGGGACAGATTAAATTCACCCCTCCACTTT
j_gene: TRBJ2-5; abundance: NA; d_gene: TRBD2; v_gene: TRBV4-2; CDR3aa: CASSQDGDFSGVETQYF; CDR3nt: TGTGCCAGCAGCCAAGATGGGGACTTTAGCGGGGTAGAGACCCAGTACTTC
j_gene: TRBJ2-3; abundance: NA; d_gene: TRBD2; v_gene: TRBV2; CDR3aa: CASSVSGPSTDTQYF; CDR3nt: TGTGCCAGCAGCGTTAGCGGGCCTAGCACAGATACGCAGTATTTT
j_gene: TRBJ2-3; abundance: NA; d_gene: NA; v_gene: TRBV5-4; CDR3aa: CASSLGGQATEDTQYF; CDR3nt: TGTGCCAGCAGCCTAGGAGGGCAGGCAACAGAAGATACGCAGTATTTT
j_gene: TRBJ2-7; abundance: NA; d_gene: TRBD1; v_gene: TRBV11-3; CDR3aa: CASSQQGQGEEQYF; CDR3nt: TGTGCCAGCAGCCAACAGGGACAGGGGGAAGAGCAGTACTTC
j_gene: TRBJ1-5; abundance: NA; d_gene: TRBD1; v_gene: TRBV7-9; CDR3aa: CASRQGADQPQHF; CDR3nt: TGTGCCAGCAGACAGGGGGCAGATCAGCCCCAGCATTTT
j_gene: TRBJ2-3; abundance: once; d_gene: TRBD2; v_gene: TRBV4-3; CDR3aa: CASSQALADTQYF; CDR3nt: TGCGCCAGCAGCCAAGCACTAGCGGATACGCAGTATTTT
j_gene: TRBJ2-4; abundance: NA; d_gene: NA; v_gene: TRBV11-3; CDR3aa: CASSLGPGDLGKNIQYF; CDR3nt: TGTGCCAGCAGCTTAGGGCCAGGGGACCTCGGCAAAAACATTCAGTACTTC
j_gene: TRBJ1-1; abundance: NA; d_gene: NA; v_gene: TRBV15; CDR3aa: CATSRDSGGEWGTEAFF; CDR3nt: TGTGCCACCAGCAGAGATTCTGGGGGCGAGTGGGGCACTGAAGCTTTCTTT
j_gene: TRBJ2-7; abundance: NA; d_gene: NA; v_gene: TRBV5-6; CDR3aa: CASSLAQLDYEQYF; CDR3nt: TGTGCCAGCAGCTTGGCCCAGTTGGACTACGAGCAGTACTTC
j_gene: TRBJ1-4; abundance: NA; d_gene: TRBD1; v_gene: TRBV7-2; CDR3aa: CASSQRQGNEKLFF; CDR3nt: TGTGCCAGCAGTCAGCGACAGGGTAATGAAAAACTGTTTTTT
j_gene: TRBJ2-1; abundance: NA; d_gene: NA; v_gene: TRBV29-1; CDR3aa: CSVDEQANNEQFF; CDR3nt: TGCAGCGTTGATGAACAGGCTAACAATGAGCAGTTCTTC
j_gene: TRBJ2-7; abundance: once; d_gene: TRBD2; v_gene: TRBV2; CDR3aa: CASSRLAGNYEQYF; CDR3nt: TGTGCCAGCAGTCGACTAGCGGGTAACTACGAGCAGTACTTC
j_gene: TRBJ2-2; abundance: NA; d_gene: TRBD1; v_gene: TRBV6-2/TRBV6-3; CDR3aa: CASSYSINDRVNTGELFF; CDR3nt: TGTGCCAGCAGTTACTCGATCAATGACAGGGTGAACACCGGGGAGCTGTTTTTT
j_gene: TRBJ2-1; abundance: NA; d_gene: NA; v_gene: TRBV13; CDR3aa: CASSSSDLYNEQFF; CDR3nt: TGTGCCAGCAGCTCATCGGACCTCTACAATGAGCAGTTCTTC
j_gene: TRBJ1-5; abundance: once; d_gene: NA; v_gene: TRBV18; CDR3aa: CASSLDNSDQPQHF; CDR3nt: TGTGCCAGCTCTCTCGACAATAGCGATCAGCCCCAGCATTTT
j_gene: TRBJ1-5; abundance: NA; d_gene: NA; v_gene: TRBV25-1; CDR3aa: CASSDGPNSNQPQHF; CDR3nt: TGTGCCAGCAGTGATGGACCGAATAGCAATCAGCCCCAGCATTTT
j_gene: TRBJ2-1; abundance: once; d_gene: NA; v_gene: TRBV12-1; CDR3aa: CASSMDSHNEQFF; CDR3nt: TGTGCCAGCAGTATGGACAGCCACAATGAGCAGTTCTTC